The entry below describes one TCR beta chain. The antigen is unknown. Via MiXCR, TCRdb re-called the multiplex PCR reads, giving one row per CDR3 protein. The sample contains 60,000 to 65,000 distinct CDR3 sequences, roughly 50% of which appear only once. The data were obtained in a study of breast tumors, draining lymph nodes, adjacent tissues. Study-level points and caveats: Tumor repertoires ranked between lymph nodes and nontumor tissue in diversity, with V and J gene preferences. Luminal-like breast cancer showed significantly higher tumor–nontumor repertoire similarity than basal-like. The lymph node origin of tumor T cells was framed as consistent with a hypothesis, not demonstrated. Data fit most tumor T cells coming from lymph node, expanding in tumor.

The CDR3 loop spans 15 amino acids. Trimming removed 5 bases from V and 0 bases from J, with 11 bases in between. Per the germline V gene, CDR1 is SNHLY and CDR2 is FYNNEI. The clonotype comes from a female donor with breast cancer. Some clones in this sample may be carry-over from other donors' samples. The chain combines TRBV2 with TRBJ1-5; unclear D gene. The sample consisted of breast tumor tissue. CDR3 sequence (DNA): TGTGCCAGCAGTTCCATGGGGAATAGCAATCAGCCCCAGCATTTT. Residues: CASSSMGNSNQPQHF.